The source of this T cell receptor (beta chain) is a study of blood T cell repertoires in COVID-19. Study in general: Material from acute and convalescent COVID-19 was sourced from the United States, Italy and Spain. PBMCs, B-cell-depleted T cells, or T cells provided the cDNA or gDNA that made up the material.

This CDR3 contains 17 residues. V trimming: 6 bases; J trimming: 1 base; junction bases outside the gene matches: 10. The germline gives CDR1 SNHLY, CDR2 FYNNEI. Assay used: immunoSEQ multiplex PCR; TCRdb lists only in-frame clones, some missing. This sample has roughly 300,000 clones, with approximately 91% found just once. The chain uses TRBV2 and TRBJ2-3, with 10 bases fitting TRBD2. What was sequenced was PBMCs or T cells enriched from blood (not recorded which). The receptor's source is a woman aged 35 to 49 with acute COVID-19. The CDR3 region is CASSLQSGRGRTDTQYF. DNA for the CDR3: TGTGCCAGCAGCCTGCAGAGCGGGAGGGGTCGCACAGATACGCAGTATTTT.